This T cell receptor beta chain was documented in a study of blood T cell repertoires in COVID-19. Study-wide context: The United States, Italy and Spain provided the acute and convalescent COVID-19 samples. Sample material is recorded as cDNA or gDNA derived from T cells, B-cell-depleted T cells, or PBMCs.

Per the authors' pipeline: By means of reference gene primer amplification, nucleated cell counts were estimated. The method was immunoSEQ multiplex PCR; TCRdb's version includes in-frame clones alone and lacks a portion of them. That table supplies the V and J calls and clone size; D and trimming were determined from the DNA. The sample records some 85,000 clones, 80% to 90% being singletons. The length of the CDR3 is 15 residues. Looked up from germline, CDR1 is MGHDK and CDR2 is SYGVNS. Trimming removed 4 bases from V and 3 bases from J; junction bases left unmatched: 6. Source material: peripheral blood. The V and J genes are TRBV25-1 and TRBJ1-2; 9 positions agree with TRBD1. The origin of this receptor is a man between 45 and 60 years old with acute or convalescent COVID-19. This CDR3 is CASSAPGQGHYGYTF. CDR3 bases: TGTGCCAGCAGTGCCCCGGGACAGGGACACTATGGCTACACCTTC.